This is a list of T cell receptor beta chains from one sample in a study of T cell responses to AZD1222 COVID-19 vaccine. The data were produced by immunoSEQ multiplex PCR, yet TCRdb's version contains in-frame clones alone and is incomplete. The profile shows 100,000 to 150,000 clones, 88% of them singletons. Here the sequenced sample was peripheral blood, taken 28 days after the second AZD1222 dose. The receptor source for this set is an adult who received the AZD1222 COVID-19 vaccine. The CDR3 runs from the conserved cysteine through the conserved F or W. A D gene is named only where the DNA matches it firmly. Size is stated for part of the rows, as once, few or many counts, or as a class when the clone is expanded.

clone_size,d_call,v_call,j_call,cdr3_nt,cdr3_aa
.,.,TRBV5-1,TRBJ1-2,TGCGCCAGCAGCTTGATACAGGGATCGGATGGCTACACCTTC,CASSLIQGSDGYTF
.,TRBD1,TRBV20-1,TRBJ1-3,TGCAGTGCTAGTAGGGACAGCACTGGAAACACCATATATTTT,CSASRDSTGNTIYF
.,TRBD1,TRBV7-8,TRBJ1-2,TGTGCCAGCAGCCCACTGGGCGACAGGGTGGGATCTGGCTACACCTTC,CASSPLGDRVGSGYTF
.,TRBD1,TRBV11-3,TRBJ2-3,TGTGCCAGCAGCTTAGGGGCCGGGACAGGGGGCATCACAGATACGCAGTATTTT,CASSLGAGTGGITDTQYF
.,TRBD1,TRBV27,TRBJ1-5,TGTGCCAGCAGCTGGGGAACGACAGGGAGCAATCAGCCCCAGCATTTT,CASSWGTTGSNQPQHF
.,.,TRBV3-1/TRBV3-2,TRBJ1-6,TGTGCCAGCAGCCAAGACAATCCTGGGTCACCCCTCCACTTT,CASSQDNPGSPLHF
.,TRBD2,TRBV7-9,TRBJ2-5,TGTGCCAGCAGCCACACGGGACTAGCCCCCCAAGGGACCCAGTACTTC,CASSHTGLAPQGTQYF
.,.,TRBV7-9,TRBJ1-2,TGTGCCAGCAGCTTAGAGGCTAACTATGGCTACACCTTC,CASSLEANYGYTF
once,.,TRBV30,TRBJ1-2,TGTGCCTGGGCGGGGACCGGAGCTAACTATGGCTACACCTTC,CAWAGTGANYGYTF
.,TRBD1,TRBV7-9,TRBJ1-2,TGTGCCAGCAGCCGCCCCCGGGACAGACCTTATGGCTACACCTTC,CASSRPRDRPYGYTF
.,.,TRBV6-4,TRBJ2-6,TGTGCCAGCAGTGACGAGACAGCTTCTGGGGCCAACGTCCTGACTTTC,CASSDETASGANVLTF
.,.,TRBV9,TRBJ2-1,TGTGCCAGCGGGCCGGGTGGGGGACCGTCCTACAATGAGCAGTTCTTC,CASGPGGGPSYNEQFF
once,.,TRBV30,TRBJ1-6,TGTGCCCAACGTCGGTCAGAGTATTCACCCCTCCACTTT,CAQRRSEYSPLHF
.,.,TRBV7-8,TRBJ2-4,TGTGCCAGCAGCCGGGACTTGGGAGACCAAAACATTCAGTACTTC,CASSRDLGDQNIQYF
.,.,TRBV7-9,TRBJ2-7,TGTGCCAGCAGCCCTTCCCCGCGGCCCTACGAGCAGTACTTC,CASSPSPRPYEQYF
.,.,TRBV19,TRBJ1-2,TGTGCCATTGACAGGCCGGGAGGCTACACCTTC,CAIDRPGGYTF
once,.,TRBV5-1,TRBJ1-1,TGCGCCAGCAGCTTGTTGAGGGCAGGAGGGACTGAAGCTTTCTTT,CASSLLRAGGTEAFF
.,.,TRBV28,TRBJ1-6,TGTGCCAGCAGTTTAGGGGGGGGCGGATGGAGTTCTAATTCACCCCTCCACTTT,CASSLGGGGWSSNSPLHF
.,.,TRBV27,TRBJ1-1,TGTGCCAGCAGTTTAGTCCGTAACACTGAAGCTTTCTTT,CASSLVRNTEAFF
.,TRBD2,TRBV6-4,TRBJ2-5,TGTGCCAGCGCCGAGACTAGCGGGGGGGCGGAGACCCAGTACTTC,CASAETSGGAETQYF